This entry lists 28 T cell receptor beta chains sequenced from one sample in a study of blood T cell repertoires in COVID-19. The assay was immunoSEQ multiplex PCR, and TCRdb's table has in-frame clones only and misses some. Of over 300,000 clones listed, roughly nine tenths are singletons. The specimen sequenced was PBMCs or T cells enriched from blood (not recorded which). These receptors were taken from a woman aged 25 to 39 who had recovered from COVID-19.

The chain is built from TRBV5-5 and TRBJ2-3; 12 bases are a match to TRBD2. CDR3 length equals 17 residues. Trimming cost V 0 bases and J 6 bases; bases outside gene matches: 8. Germline V gene sequence: CDR1 SGHKS, CDR2 YYEKEE (reference sequence). The DNA of the CDR3 is TGTGCCAGCAGCTTGGCTCCTAGCGGGGGGGCCATCGATACGCAGTATTTT. Translating gives CASSLAPSGGAIDTQYF.

The chain has TRBV6-5 and TRBJ1-1; TRBD1 might be the D (6 bases). The germline V gene has CDR1 MNHEY and CDR2 SVGAGI. V was trimmed by 6 bases and J by 2 bases, leaving 13 bases between them. The CDR3 runs to 14 residues. The CDR3 here is CASSIQGPNTEAFF. The CDR3 DNA is TGTGCCAGCAGCATACAGGGCCCAAACACTGAAGCTTTCTTT.

The J gene is TRBJ1-2, the V gene TRBV7-9; 8 bases are a match to TRBD1. Trimming at V came to 3 bases and at J to 5 bases, leaving 8 bases not matched to a gene. The CDR3 is made up of 15 amino acids. Germline V gene lookup returns CDR1 SEHNR and CDR2 FQNEAQ (reference sequence). The CDR3 nucleotides read TGTGCCAGCAGCTTTGGGCAGGGGGCGCGGTATGGCTACACCTTC. Encoded protein: CASSFGQGARYGYTF.

Note on this clone: Additional DNA sequences in this sample encode the identical CDR3. CDR3 DNA sequence: TGTGCCAGTAGTATCCAGGGCGGACAGCCCCAGCATTTT. Translating it yields CASSIQGGQPQHF. The chain uses TRBV19 and TRBJ1-5; D might be TRBD1 (5 bases). Deletions cut 3 bases from V and 7 bases from J, with 10 bases between. Germline V CDR1 and CDR2: LNHDA, SQIVND (reference sequence). CDR3 length: 13 residues.

The DNA for the CDR3 is TGTGCCGTCAGGGGGGCCCGAAGCACAGATACGCAGTATTTT. Its translation: CAVRGARSTDTQYF. The chain recombines TRBV19 with TRBJ2-3; a possible D gene is TRBD1 (7 bases). There are 14 residues in the CDR3. CDR1 is LNHDA, CDR2 SQIVND, per germline (reference sequence). V was shortened by 11 bases and J by 0 bases, with 15 bases between the two germline ends.

The chain is built from TRBV6-5 and TRBJ1-2, with 8 bases matching TRBD1. The CDR3 spans 13 residues. The J segment lost 8 bases and the V segment lost 6 bases, leaving 8 bases of the junction unmatched. Germline loops: CDR1 MNHEY, CDR2 SVGAGI. The CDR3 region is CASRGQGGGGYTF. The DNA for the CDR3 is TGTGCCAGCAGAGGACAGGGAGGAGGAGGCTACACCTTC.

V gene TRBV19 combines with J gene TRBJ1-5, with 7 bases that match TRBD1. Germline V CDR1 and CDR2: LNHDA, SQIVND (reference sequence). V dropped 1 base and J dropped 5; count of bases not matched to a gene: 5. The CDR3 extends over 15 amino acids. The CDR3 loop reads CASSIARDRYQPQHF. The CDR3 nucleotides read TGTGCCAGTAGTATAGCCCGGGACAGATATCAGCCCCAGCATTTT.

This chain uses TRBV5-4 with TRBJ2-3; TRBD2 is a possible D gene (7 bases). Trimming took 4 bases from V and 5 from J, leaving 17 bases between them. The CDR3 extends over 15 amino acids. Looked up from germline, CDR1 is SGHNT and CDR2 is YYREEE (reference sequence). CDR3: CASSPHPGGQDTQYF. The CDR3 DNA follows: TGTGCCAGCAGCCCTCACCCGGGGGGCCAAGATACGCAGTATTTT.

The rearrangement links TRBV27 to TRBJ2-5, with 8 bases matching TRBD2. This CDR3 spans 11 amino acids. V was clipped by 8 bases and J by 5 bases; unmatched bases: 1. Looked up from germline, CDR1 is MNHEY and CDR2 is SMNVEV (reference sequence). The CDR3 loop reads CASRGGETQYF. In DNA, the CDR3 is TGTGCCAGCCGGGGGGGGGAGACCCAGTACTTC.

The chain recombines TRBV19 with TRBJ2-7; 7 positions agree with TRBD2. V shed 1 base, J shed 6 bases, and the junction held 3 bases outside the gene matches. The CDR3 runs 13 residues. The germline V gene has CDR1 LNHDA and CDR2 SQIVND (reference sequence). The CDR3 nucleotides are TGTGCCAGTAGTATAGGACTAGCCGGCGAGCAGTACTTC. This encodes CASSIGLAGEQYF.

This clone occurred once. This chain links TRBV7-9 with TRBJ1-1, with a possible D match to TRBD1 (5 bases). The CDR3 sequence is 12 residues long. The germline gives CDR1 SEHNR, CDR2 FQNEAQ (reference sequence). V shed 1 base and J shed 6 bases, with 6 bases lying between them. Here the CDR3 reads CASSLVTAEAFF. The CDR3 coding sequence is TGTGCCAGCAGCTTAGTGACAGCTGAAGCTTTCTTT.

The rearrangement uses TRBV30 and TRBJ2-7; maybe TRBD1 (6 bases). CDR1 is GTSNPN, CDR2 SVGIG, per germline (reference sequence). The CDR3 totals 13 residues. The V and J ends lost 2 bases and 5 bases respectively, with 13 bases between them. This CDR3 is CAWSFQKGDEQYF. The CDR3 DNA reads as TGTGCCTGGAGTTTCCAGAAGGGGGACGAGCAGTACTTC.

The CDR3: CASSAGGSSYEQYF. CDR3 nucleotide sequence: TGCGCCAGCAGCGCCGGCGGGTCGTCCTACGAGCAGTACTTC. This chain links TRBV5-1 with TRBJ2-7; the D gene is possibly TRBD2 (5 bases). Trimming stripped 4 bases from V and 1 base from J, with 12 bases between. Germline CDR1 reads SGHRS; CDR2 reads YFSETQ. The CDR3 runs 14 residues.

On this clone itself: The same CDR3 arises from other DNA sequences in this sample as well. The chain is built from TRBV6-5 and TRBJ1-2; 8 bases are shared with TRBD1. Germline V gives CDR1 MNHEY, CDR2 SVGAGI. Unmatched junction bases numbered 0, after V lost 0 bases and J lost 0 bases. The CDR3 extends over 15 amino acids. The CDR3 here is CASSYSTGANYGYTF. The DNA for the CDR3 is TGTGCCAGCAGTTACTCGACAGGGGCTAACTATGGCTACACCTTC.

The chain recombines TRBV5-1 with TRBJ1-6; D not resolved. This CDR3 comprises 15 residues. Germline CDR1 and CDR2: SGHRS and YFSETQ. Trimming took 4 bases from V and 7 from J, leaving 15 bases between them. This chain's CDR3 is CASSPGEIGNSPLHF. The CDR3, as DNA: TGCGCCAGCAGCCCTGGGGAGATCGGGAATTCACCCCTCCACTTT.

The chain links TRBV19 to TRBJ1-2; D gene unclear. The CDR3 length is 15 residues. V lost 7 bases and J 2 bases, leaving 17 bases between the germline ends. In germline, CDR1 is LNHDA, CDR2 SQIVND (reference sequence). CDR3 in DNA: TGTGCCAGTACCGAGGTGAGGCGGGCCAACTATGGCTACACCTTC. Protein sequence: CASTEVRRANYGYTF.

This clone was observed a single time. The chain has TRBV19 and TRBJ2-3, with 7 bases lining up with TRBD1. The CDR3 is made up of 13 amino acids. Germline assignment: CDR1 LNHDA and CDR2 SQIVND (reference sequence). V lost 6 bases to trimming and J lost 2 bases; unmatched junction nucleotides: 2. CDR3 residues: CASRGQPTDTQYF. The CDR3 DNA is TGTGCCAGTAGGGGACAGCCCACAGATACGCAGTATTTT.

The chain links TRBV4-1 to TRBJ1-4; the D is unclear. Between the trimmed V and J ends, which lost 5 bases and 5 bases, there was a span of 12 bases. Germline CDR1 MGHRA, CDR2 YSYEKL. This CDR3 has 14 amino acids. The CDR3: CASSKRDGNEKLFF. For the CDR3, the DNA is TGCGCCAGCAGCAAACGAGACGGGAATGAAAAACTGTTTTTT.

This sequence joins TRBV2 and TRBJ1-1, with 8 bases lining up with TRBD1. V was pared by 6 bases and J by 3 bases, with 9 bases of the junction left unmatched. Germline CDR1 reads SNHLY; CDR2 reads FYNNEI. The CDR3 contains 15 residues. Here the CDR3 reads CASSRQGPWYTEAFF. CDR3 DNA: TGTGCCAGCAGCCGACAGGGGCCGTGGTACACTGAAGCTTTCTTT.

CDR3 bases: TGCGCCAGCAGGAAGGACAGGGTTGGGCAAGAGACCCAGTACTTC. Residues: CASRKDRVGQETQYF. The V call is TRBV10-2, the J call TRBJ2-5; 8 positions agree with TRBD1. This CDR3 region has 15 residues. Germline V lookup: CDR1 WSHSY, CDR2 SAAADI. The V and J ends lost 6 bases and 2 bases, in that order; junction bases with no gene match: 8.

In nucleotides, the CDR3 is TGTGCCAGTGTGGACAGGGAAAGGGGCTACGAGCAGTACTTC. Its protein is CASVDRERGYEQYF. The chain couples TRBV19 to TRBJ2-7, with TRBD1 identical over 8 bases. V shed 8 bases and J 3 bases; nucleotides not matched to a gene: 9. Germline V gene data show CDR1 as LNHDA and CDR2 as SQIVND (reference sequence). CDR3 length: 14 amino acids.

The chain carries TRBV4-1 and TRBJ1-1; D gene unclear. V was shortened by 6 bases and J by 6 bases, with 17 bases between the two germline ends. This CDR3 region has 14 residues. CDR1 and CDR2 from the germline V gene are MGHRA and YSYEKL. CDR3 sequence: CASSKEVRFPEAFF. CDR3 DNA: TGCGCCAGCAGTAAGGAGGTTCGCTTTCCTGAAGCTTTCTTT.

The rearrangement joins TRBV2 to TRBJ1-2; maybe TRBD1 (6 bases). CDR3 length: 16 residues. The V gene's germline CDR1 is SNHLY and CDR2 FYNNEI. The V end lost 6 bases, the J end lost 2 bases, and 19 bases lay between the germline ends. Written as DNA, the CDR3 is TGTGCCAGCAGGAAAAGTGCCCCGGGACAAAACTATGGCTACACCTTC. It encodes CASRKSAPGQNYGYTF.

V gene TRBV6-6 combines with J gene TRBJ2-4; D might be TRBD1 (5 bases). Germline lookup yields CDR1 MNHNY and CDR2 SVGAGI (reference sequence). This CDR3 is 16 amino acids long. The V and J ends lost 6 bases and 1 base respectively, with 16 bases between them. The DNA of the CDR3 is TGTGCCAGCAGCCCCAGGGCAGACCGCGCCAAAAACATTCAGTACTTC. This sequence encodes CASSPRADRAKNIQYF.

The chain links TRBV19 to TRBJ1-1; perhaps TRBD1 as D (5 bases). V lost 4 bases to trimming and J lost 11 bases, with 20 bases between them. Germline loops: CDR1 LNHDA, CDR2 SQIVND (reference sequence). There are 14 residues in the CDR3. In DNA, the CDR3 is TGTGCCAGTAGTAGCCCCACCGTGGGGCCAGGGGCTTTCTTT. This sequence encodes CASSSPTVGPGAFF.

The rearrangement links TRBV10-3 to TRBJ2-7, with 10 bases lining up with TRBD1. Germline lookup yields CDR1 ENHRY and CDR2 SYGVKD. CDR3 length: 13 residues. V lost 10 bases and J lost 5; bases outside the gene matches: 8. This chain's CDR3 is CATRTGGSHEQYF. For the CDR3, the DNA is TGTGCCACCAGGACAGGGGGTTCCCACGAGCAGTACTTC.

The chain employs TRBV27 and TRBJ1-2, with 11 nucleotides matching TRBD1. V was pared by 5 bases and J by 9 bases, with 8 bases of the junction left unmatched. Germline V gene lookup returns CDR1 MNHEY and CDR2 SMNVEV (reference sequence). The CDR3 has 14 amino acids. The DNA of the CDR3 is TGTGCCAGCAGTCCCGCCGGGACAGGGGGAAGCTACACCTTC. Encoded protein: CASSPAGTGGSYTF.

V and J are TRBV5-6 and TRBJ1-1; D is uncertain. Between the trimmed V and J ends, which lost 0 bases and 6 bases, there was a span of 12 bases. Germline assignment: CDR1 SGHDT and CDR2 YYEEEE. The CDR3 is made up of 14 amino acids. CDR3 in amino acids: CASSLVGSSAEAFF. Here the CDR3 DNA reads TGTGCCAGCAGCTTGGTGGGTTCCAGCGCTGAAGCTTTCTTT.